This note documents a single T cell receptor (beta chain) sequence. The target antigen is unknown. Method: immunoSEQ multiplex PCR; TCRdb's copy keeps in-frame clones and lacks some. The sample has a few hundred thousand clones, roughly 90% seen once; the top ten hold 3.6%. The sample belongs to a study of Ad26.COV2.S vaccination and SARS-CoV-2 variants. Study as a whole: Among those in the COV1001 Ad26.COV2.S trial arm was the donor. Findings and limits, study-wide: After vaccination, reports described spike-specific CD8+ and CD4+ T cell responses as showing substantial breadth.

Described treatment: around 19 received Ad26.COV2.S at low or high dose, single or two shots; roughly 5 received placebo; per-sample allocation not given. Sampling occurred on day 63 after the first vaccine or placebo injection. Germline V gene lookup returns CDR1 SGHTA and CDR2 FQGNSA. The CDR3 loop spans 19 amino acids. V shed 2 bases and J 3 bases; nucleotides not matched to a gene: 16. The TCR was taken from a person aged 18-60 years who received the Ad26.COV2.S COVID-19 vaccine or a placebo. This sequence joins TRBV7-2 and TRBJ2-3; 8 bases fit TRBD2. The sequences come from peripheral blood, collected in a trial of Ad26.COV2.S vaccine versus placebo. CDR3 region: CASSLYARGVGARTDTQYF. The CDR3 coding sequence is TGTGCCAGCAGCTTATATGCGCGGGGGGTTGGGGCTCGTACAGATACGCAGTATTTT.